These 27 T cell receptor beta chains share one sample of origin, sequenced in a study of T-cell reconstitution after alpha-beta-depleted transplantation in children. Researchers prepared the TCRbeta library using unique molecular identifiers, the study reports. TCRdb reanalysed the PCR reads using MiXCR and keeps one entry per CDR3 protein. The sample lists some 840,000 distinct CDR3 sequences, roughly 16% occurring once. Sample: PBMCs, mostly from graft donor cells, taken 360 days after TCRalphabeta/CD19-depleted stem cell transplant. These TCRs come from a male patient younger than 18 who had a stem cell transplant for acute lymphoblastic leukemia, so the T cells may come from the graft donor.

The rearrangement joins TRBV27 to TRBJ1-5, with a tentative D call TRBD1 (5 bases). This CDR3 spans 15 amino acids. Germline CDR1 and CDR2: MNHEY and SMNVEV (reference sequence). V lost 2 bases to trimming and J lost 1 base, with 9 bases between them. The CDR3 DNA reads as TGTGCCAGCAGTTTACAGGCAGGGAGCAATCAGCCCCAGCATTTT. It translates to CASSLQAGSNQPQHF.

There are a few counts of this clonotype. This chain links TRBV5-6 with TRBJ2-1; D perhaps matches TRBD2 (6 bases). The V gene's germline CDR1 is SGHDT and CDR2 YYEEEE. V was cut by 4 bases and J by 7 bases, with 12 bases left in between. The CDR3 sequence is 13 residues long. CDR3 residues: CASSRFSGNEQFF. The CDR3 DNA reads TGTGCCAGCAGCAGGTTTAGCGGTAATGAGCAGTTCTTC.

The chain recombines TRBV19 with TRBJ1-5, with no clear D. Trimming shortened V by 0 bases and J by 0 bases, and 9 bases separated the two germline ends. The germline CDR1 and CDR2 sequences are LNHDA and SQIVND (reference sequence). This CDR3 contains 16 residues. The CDR3 coding sequence is TGTGCCAGTAGTATAGATCCCACCCGTAGCAATCAGCCCCAGCATTTT. The encoded protein is CASSIDPTRSNQPQHF. The entire variable domain, with the rest obtained from reference TRBV19 and TRBJ1-5, is as follows: DGGITQSPKYLFRKEGQNVTLSCEQNLNHDAMYWYRQDPGQGLRLIYYSQIVNDFQKGDIAEGYSVSREKKESFPLTVTSAQKNPTAFYLCASSIDPTRSNQPQHFGDGTRLSIL.

This clonotype appeared many times. CDR3 coding DNA: TGTGCCAGCAGTTCCGGGTGGACTAATGAAAAACTGTTTTTT. Translating gives CASSSGWTNEKLFF. J is TRBJ1-4 and V is TRBV27, with D hard to call. In germline, CDR1 is MNHEY, CDR2 SMNVEV (reference sequence). The germline V and J ends were trimmed by 4 bases and 2 bases, with 8 bases remaining between them. This CDR3 has 14 residues.

This clonotype turned up a few times. The J gene is TRBJ2-7, the V gene TRBV7-8, with TRBD1 as a possible D gene (5 bases). In germline, CDR1 is SGHVS, CDR2 FQNEAQ. The CDR3 totals 15 residues. The V end was cut by 1 base, the J end by 4 bases, with 14 bases between. The CDR3 DNA sequence: TGTGCCAGCAGCTTAGACAGGCCCTACTTTTACGAGCAGTACTTC. Translation gives CASSLDRPYFYEQYF.

This clonotype has just a few counts. This chain uses TRBV5-1 with TRBJ2-7; perhaps TRBD2 as D (5 bases). There are 14 residues in the CDR3. Germline V CDR1 and CDR2: SGHRS, YFSETQ. Trimming shortened V by 6 bases and J by 1 base, and 14 bases separated the two germline ends. The CDR3 region is CASTETEVSYEQYF. The CDR3 nucleotides read TGCGCCAGCACGGAGACGGAGGTTTCCTACGAGCAGTACTTC.

The table lists this clonotype with a few counts. This chain links TRBV27 with TRBJ2-7; no clear D. Germline V gene sequence: CDR1 MNHEY, CDR2 SMNVEV (reference sequence). Trimming left V 6 bases short and J 1 base short, with 16 bases between. CDR3 length: 15 residues. This chain's CDR3 is CASSLGPTLSYEQYF. DNA of the CDR3: TGTGCCAGCAGCTTAGGACCGACTCTTTCCTACGAGCAGTACTTC.

This clonotype was seen only a few times. The J gene is TRBJ2-1, the V gene TRBV6-1; 9 bases map to TRBD1. CDR1 is MNHNS and CDR2 is SASEGT in the germline V gene. The CDR3 covers 17 residues. V was clipped by 3 bases and J by 10 bases; unmatched bases: 16. The CDR3 nucleotides are TGTGCCAGCAGTGACCCCAGGGCGGGACAGGGACCTCTGGAGCAGTTCTTC. Its translation: CASSDPRAGQGPLEQFF.

This chain connects TRBV20-1 to TRBJ1-1, with D possibly TRBD1 on 5 matching bases. The ends were cut back, 4 bases at V and 3 bases at J, with 15 bases in the middle. The CDR3 is 14 amino acids. The germline CDR1 and CDR2 sequences are DFQATT and SNEGSKA (reference sequence). The CDR3 bases are TGCAGTGCTATTGCGGGGTTCAGGGACACTGAAGCTTTCTTT. The encoded protein is CSAIAGFRDTEAFF.

This clonotype came up a few times. The rearrangement uses TRBV20-1 and TRBJ2-5, with D hard to call. The CDR3 totals 14 residues. Germline V CDR1 and CDR2: DFQATT, SNEGSKA (reference sequence). Trimming pared 3 bases from V and 1 base from J, leaving 12 bases between. The CDR3, as DNA: TGCAGTGCTAGGAGGTGGGAACCCCAAGAGACCCAGTACTTC. It specifies CSARRWEPQETQYF.

The rearrangement uses TRBV5-1 and TRBJ2-2; no definite D call. This CDR3 contains 16 residues. Germline V gene lookup returns CDR1 SGHRS and CDR2 YFSETQ. V lost 4 bases to trimming and J lost 7 bases, with 20 bases between them. CDR3 sequence (DNA): TGCGCCAGCAGCCCGGGCAGGTCCAGTTTGGGCGGGGAGCTGTTTTTT. Translating it yields CASSPGRSSLGGELFF.

There are a few counts of this clonotype. The V gene is TRBV12-3 or TRBV12-4, the J gene TRBJ2-7, with a weak D call TRBD2 (5 bases). The germline V and J ends were trimmed by 3 bases and 7 bases, with 16 bases remaining between them. This CDR3 is built from 14 residues. DNA for the CDR3: TGTGCCAGCAGTTTCGGGTTTGCGGGCTTTGAGCAGTACTTC. Translating gives CASSFGFAGFEQYF.

This clonotype turned up a few times. V gene TRBV5-1 combines with J gene TRBJ1-1, with a possible D match to TRBD1 (5 bases). The V end lost 5 bases, the J end lost 3 bases, and 11 bases lay between the germline ends. CDR1 is SGHRS, CDR2 YFSETQ, per germline. The CDR3 loop spans 13 amino acids. The chain's CDR3 is CASRQAPDTEAFF. CDR3 in DNA: TGCGCCAGCAGACAGGCCCCGGACACTGAAGCTTTCTTT.

The table lists this clonotype with many counts. The V and J genes are TRBV12-3 or TRBV12-4 and TRBJ2-7; D remains unclear. CDR3 length: 14 amino acids. V was pared by 5 bases and J by 1 base, with 12 bases between. The CDR3 region has the DNA TGTGCCAGCAGTCTCTATATTCTTTCCTACGAGCAGTACTTC. It yields the protein CASSLYILSYEQYF.

This clonotype has more than one count but fewer than ten. V usage is TRBV2 and J usage is TRBJ2-1; TRBD2 agrees at 8 bases. The CDR3 spans 15 residues. J lost 5 bases, V lost 7 bases, and 10 bases had no gene match. Germline V lookup: CDR1 SNHLY, CDR2 FYNNEI. CDR3 bases: TGTGCCAGCACTTCGTTAGCGGGAAAGCACAATGAGCAGTTCTTC. Translated, it gives CASTSLAGKHNEQFF.

The chain is built from TRBV9 and TRBJ1-3; 7 nucleotides align to TRBD1. The CDR3 loop spans 17 amino acids. The V gene end was trimmed by 5 bases and the J gene end by 0 bases; junction bases not matched to a gene: 11. From germline, CDR1 is SGDLS and CDR2 YYNGEE. CDR3 protein: CASSPLGQLSSGNTIYF. The CDR3 coding sequence is TGTGCCAGCAGTCCCTTGGGACAGCTATCCTCTGGAAACACCATATATTTT.

The chain has TRBV5-1 and TRBJ2-4, with TRBD1 as a possible D gene (6 bases). The V end was cut by 4 bases, the J end by 1 base, with 12 bases between. The CDR3 runs 15 residues. The germline CDR1 and CDR2 sequences are SGHRS and YFSETQ. DNA for the CDR3: TGCGCCAGCAGCCCGTGGACAGCCGCCAAAAACATTCAGTACTTC. Translation: CASSPWTAAKNIQYF. Together with reference TRBV5-1 and TRBJ2-4, the CDR3 gives the full variable domain: KAGVTQTPRYLIKTRGQQVTLSCSPISGHRSVSWYQQTPGQGLQFLFEYFSETQRNKGNFPGRFSGRQFSNSRSEMNVSTLELGDSALYLCASSPWTAAKNIQYFGAGTRLSVL.

This clonotype has more than one count but fewer than ten. The chain has TRBV15 and TRBJ2-1; D unclear. The germline V gene encodes CDR1 LNHNV and CDR2 YYDKDF (reference sequence). The CDR3 has 15 residues. The germline V and J ends were trimmed by 5 bases and 0 bases, with 11 bases remaining between them. The CDR3 here is CATSLHWGSYNEQFF. In DNA, the CDR3 is TGTGCCACCAGCTTACATTGGGGCTCCTACAATGAGCAGTTCTTC.

The chain joins TRBV20-1 to TRBJ2-5; 7 bases agree with TRBD1. Germline values: CDR1 DFQATT, CDR2 SNEGSKA (reference sequence). This CDR3 spans 13 amino acids. V gave up 5 bases and J gave up 0 bases; unmatched junction bases: 3. CDR3 bases: TGCAGTGCTCGTGACAGGGACCAAGAGACCCAGTACTTC. This sequence encodes CSARDRDQETQYF.

The V gene is TRBV20-1, the J gene TRBJ2-5, with TRBD1 as a possible D gene (6 bases). Trimming removed 6 bases at V and 1 base at J, with 9 bases between. There are 12 residues in the CDR3. Germline V gives CDR1 DFQATT, CDR2 SNEGSKA (reference sequence). The DNA for the CDR3 is TGCAGTGCAGCCAGGGGCCAAGAGACCCAGTACTTC. Translating it yields CSAARGQETQYF.

This chain links TRBV12-5 with TRBJ2-1; no clear D. Germline loops: CDR1 LGHNT, CDR2 FRNRAP. Trimming took 4 bases from V and 1 from J, leaving 5 bases between them. This CDR3 contains 13 residues. The DNA for the CDR3 is TGTGCTAGTGGTTCCCTATCCTACAATGAGCAGTTCTTC. It codes for CASGSLSYNEQFF.

This clonotype was picked up a small number of times. The chain joins TRBV4-1 to TRBJ2-1; 11 bases line up with TRBD2. This CDR3 has 17 amino acids. V lost 4 bases to trimming and J lost 2 bases; unmatched junction nucleotides: 7. Germline values: CDR1 MGHRA, CDR2 YSYEKL. Here the CDR3 DNA reads TGCGCCAGCAGCCCCCGCGGGACTAGCGGAACCTACAATGAGCAGTTCTTC. Residues: CASSPRGTSGTYNEQFF.

This clonotype was seen only a few times. An end of the junction differs from the germline gene, which may be a read error. The gene calls are TRBV13 and TRBJ2-7; tentative D call: TRBD1 (6 bases). This CDR3 contains 14 residues. CDR1 is PRHDT and CDR2 is FYEKMQ in the germline V gene (reference sequence). Written as DNA, the CDR3 is TGTGCCAGCAGCTTCGGGCAATACAGGGATTTGGGAAGGTTC. Translation gives CASSFGQYRDLGRF.

This clonotype came up a few times. V is TRBV2 and J is TRBJ2-2; the D gene is possibly TRBD1 (5 bases). V gave up 7 bases and J gave up 4 bases, with 13 bases separating them. CDR1 and CDR2 (germline): SNHLY, FYNNEI. This CDR3 has 14 residues. CDR3 sequence (DNA): TGTGCCAGCACGGGTAGGGGTGGCACCGGGGAGCTGTTTTTT. It is translated as CASTGRGGTGELFF.

This chain connects TRBV12-3 or TRBV12-4 to TRBJ2-6; D unresolved. V was cut by 5 bases and J by 2 bases, with 16 bases left in between. CDR3 length: 17 amino acids. CDR3 sequence: CASSPGPYHTGANVLTF. The CDR3, as DNA: TGTGCCAGCAGTCCAGGTCCATATCACACTGGGGCCAACGTCCTGACTTTC.

This clonotype was counted many times. The genes are TRBV12-3 or TRBV12-4 and TRBJ2-3; D may be TRBD1 (6 bases). The CDR3 is made up of 14 amino acids. V was cut by 5 bases and J by 0 bases, with 9 bases left in between. The DNA of the CDR3 is TGTGCCAGCAGTCAGGGACACAGCACAGATACGCAGTATTTT. This gives the protein CASSQGHSTDTQYF.

This clonotype appeared a few times. The rearrangement links TRBV7-9 to TRBJ2-1; the D gene is possibly TRBD1 (6 bases). Germline V lookup: CDR1 SEHNR, CDR2 FQNEAQ (reference sequence). CDR3 length equals 16 residues. The V gene lost 5 bases and the J gene lost 0 bases, with 14 bases spanning the gap. The CDR3 sequence is CASSTGQTSSYNEQFF. DNA of the CDR3: TGTGCCAGCAGCACTGGACAGACGAGCTCCTACAATGAGCAGTTCTTC.